The source of this T cell receptor (beta chain) is a study of shared clonotypes between healthy human individuals. About this clone: Antigen specificity is unknown.

Naive CD8 isolation took CD45RO-negative cells positively selected for CCR7 and excluded terminally differentiated effector memory CD45RA+ cells. Study outcomes and limitations: Clonotype sharing levels among donors were expected to vary with sequencing depth. Collection of samples was limited to blood; tissue repertoires likely differ.

The table came from immunoSEQ multiplex PCR; TCRdb's copy has only in-frame clones and leaves some out. The table records millions of clones, approximately 94% of them present only once. The source material was naive CD8+ T cells sorted from blood. The receptor was isolated from a man aged 18 to 29 in good health.

As DNA, the CDR3 is TGTGCCAGTACAAATTTCCGGGACTCCAATGAGCAGTTCTTC. This gives the protein CASTNFRDSNEQFF. V usage is TRBV19 and J usage is TRBJ2-1; maybe TRBD2 (6 bases). The germline V gene encodes CDR1 LNHDA and CDR2 SQIVND (reference sequence). The CDR3 sequence is 14 residues long. The V gene lost 7 bases and the J gene lost 6 bases, with 16 bases spanning the gap.